The 11 T cell receptor beta chains below come from one sample, sequenced in a study of blood T cells in healthy people across ages. Sample-barcoded 5' priming and a J-beta primer mix drove a second PCR of about 6 to 12 cycles. Using its own MiXCR run on the 5' RACE reads, TCRdb lists one record per CDR3 protein. The sample carries roughly 1,300,000 distinct CDR3 sequences, 45% to 70% recorded once. The sequenced material came from blood. The source is a man between 18 and 35 years old in good health.

This rearrangement joins TRBV12-3 or TRBV12-4 to TRBJ2-3; 11 bases align to TRBD2. The CDR3 has 18 residues. The J segment lost 5 bases and the V segment lost 1 base, leaving 11 bases of the junction unmatched. CDR3 amino acids: CASSLDFGGGLAGDTQYF. The DNA for the CDR3 is TGTGCCAGCAGTTTAGACTTCGGTGGAGGACTAGCGGGAGATACGCAGTATTTT.

This clonotype has only a few counts. The genes are TRBV27 and TRBJ2-1, with D possibly being TRBD2 (6 bases). V was pared by 5 bases and J by 0 bases, with 14 bases between. Germline-derived CDR1 and CDR2 are MNHEY and SMNVEV (reference sequence). The CDR3 totals 16 residues. CDR3 bases: TGTGCCAGCAGTACCTCAGACGGGAGCTCCTACAATGAGCAGTTCTTC. Translating gives CASSTSDGSSYNEQFF.

The chain couples TRBV28 to TRBJ1-2, with a weak D call TRBD1 (6 bases). CDR1 is MDHEN and CDR2 is SYDVKM in the germline V gene. V lost 3 bases to trimming and J lost 5 bases, with 13 bases between them. This CDR3 contains 14 residues. The CDR3 sequence is CASSFLQGRYGYTF. The CDR3 DNA sequence: TGTGCCAGCAGTTTCTTACAGGGTCGGTATGGCTACACCTTC.

The chain recombines TRBV7-2 with TRBJ2-1, with TRBD1 identical over 11 bases. The germline V gene has CDR1 SGHTA and CDR2 FQGNSA. The CDR3 spans 15 residues. With 4 bases clipped from V and 10 bases from J, the junction kept 9 bases outside the gene matches. CDR3 in DNA: TGTGCCAGCAGCTGGGACAGGGGGGGACTCAACGAGCAGTTCTTC. This translates into CASSWDRGGLNEQFF.

CDR3 nucleotides: TGCAGTGTTCCGGGAGAGGACGAGCAGTACTTC. Its protein product is CSVPGEDEQYF. The rearrangement joins TRBV20-1 to TRBJ2-7; perhaps TRBD2 as D (6 bases). Trimming took off 7 bases at V and 5 bases at J, with 12 bases between the two ends. CDR1 and CDR2 from the germline V gene are DFQATT and SNEGSKA (reference sequence). The CDR3 is 11 residues long.

The chain links TRBV6-1 to TRBJ2-1, with TRBD2 identical over 9 bases. The CDR3 totals 17 residues. Trimming removed 5 bases from V and 3 bases from J; junction bases left unmatched: 11. Germline CDR1 is MNHNS and CDR2 is SASEGT. The CDR3: CASSPPLAGDNYNEQFF. The CDR3 DNA reads TGTGCCAGCAGTCCACCTTTAGCGGGAGATAACTACAATGAGCAGTTCTTC.

The V call is TRBV18, the J call TRBJ2-6; no reliable D call. Germline V CDR1 and CDR2: KGHSH, LQKENI. The CDR3 is made up of 15 amino acids. Trimming took off 4 bases at V and 2 bases at J, with 9 bases between the two ends. The CDR3 spells CASSRRNPGANVLTF. Here the CDR3 DNA reads TGTGCCAGCTCACGTAGAAACCCTGGGGCCAACGTCCTGACTTTC.

As regards this clonotype: At one of its ends the junction is not consistent with the germline gene, which may arise from a read error. The chain joins TRBV14 to TRBJ2-4, with 10 bases that match TRBD2. The end of the DNA fits TRBJ2-7 better, so the J call may be wrong. The CDR3 is made up of 15 amino acids. The germline CDR1 and CDR2 sequences are SGHDN and FVKESK. CDR3 nucleotides: TGCGCCAGCAGCCAAGATCTAGCGGGAGTCCACGAGCAGTACTTC. As protein: CASSQDLAGVHEQYF.

The chain has TRBV29-1 and TRBJ2-7, with D possibly matching TRBD2 (5 bases). The length of the CDR3 is 14 residues. Germline V gives CDR1 SQVTM, CDR2 ANQGSEA. Deletions cut 4 bases from V and 2 bases from J, with 15 bases between. In DNA form, the CDR3 reads TGCAGCGTTGTGAAGGTAGCGACAACCTACGAGCAGTACTTC. This gives the protein CSVVKVATTYEQYF.

The V and J genes are TRBV29-1 and TRBJ2-5; no clear D. The V gene's germline CDR1 is SQVTM and CDR2 ANQGSEA. The V end was cut by 3 bases, the J end by 4 bases, with 9 bases between. The CDR3 contains 12 residues. CDR3 coding DNA: TGCAGCGTTGAGGGTCCCGGAGAGACCCAGTACTTC. It specifies CSVEGPGETQYF.

The rearrangement joins TRBV4-1 to TRBJ2-7; 9 bases are a match to TRBD2. Germline trimming cut 1 base from V and 6 bases from J; bases unmatched to any gene: 4. The CDR3 spans 14 residues. Germline CDR1 is MGHRA and CDR2 is YSYEKL. The CDR3 spells CASSQVIAGVEQYF. As DNA, the CDR3 is TGCGCCAGCAGCCAAGTCATAGCGGGAGTCGAGCAGTACTTC.